The next 27 T cell receptor beta chains were all read from a single sample in a study of T cells in Graves' hyperthyroidism and ophthalmopathy. From RNA transcripts, TCR beta CDR3 regions were amplified. Researchers ran a first-round RT-PCR on the TCR CDR3 using the HTBI primer set. TCRdb re-analysed the multiplex PCR reads in MiXCR, keeping a single row per CDR3 protein. The profile shows approximately 590,000 distinct CDR3 sequences, around a sixth of them singletons. The sample taken for sequencing was blood. These receptors all come from a woman between 25 and 40 years old with Graves' hyperthyroidism.

This clonotype was picked up a small number of times. The genes are TRBV19 and TRBJ2-2, with D possibly TRBD1 on 5 matching bases. Trimming took 9 bases from V and 0 from J, leaving 14 bases between them. This CDR3 is 15 amino acids long. Per germline, CDR1 LNHDA and CDR2 SQIVND (reference sequence). This chain's CDR3 is CASTYDSSNTGELFF. The CDR3 region has the DNA TGTGCCAGCACATACGACAGTTCGAACACCGGGGAGCTGTTTTTT.

CDR3: CASSIQPGGSETQYF. CDR3 coding DNA: TGTGCCAGTAGTATTCAACCAGGGGGCTCGGAGACCCAGTACTTC. V is TRBV19 and J is TRBJ2-5, with TRBD1 matching 8 bases. The CDR3 runs 15 residues. With V trimmed by 3 bases and J by 5 bases, 8 bases remained unmatched. CDR1 LNHDA and CDR2 SQIVND come from the germline V gene (reference sequence).

This clonotype turned up a few times. V and J are TRBV7-8 and TRBJ2-3; 11 bases align to TRBD2. Germline V CDR1 and CDR2: SGHVS, FQNEAQ. This CDR3 is built from 16 residues. Losses at the gene ends were 3 bases for V and 2 bases for J; bases not matched to a gene: 4. The CDR3 reads CASSLALAGVTDTQYF. CDR3 DNA sequence: TGTGCCAGCAGCTTGGCACTAGCGGGAGTCACAGATACGCAGTATTTT.

CDR3 protein: CASSPTTGDGYTF. The CDR3 DNA is TGTGCCAGCAGCCCCACGACAGGAGATGGCTACACCTTC. The chain joins TRBV7-9 to TRBJ1-2; perhaps TRBD1 as D (6 bases). CDR3 length: 13 residues. Germline V gene lookup returns CDR1 SEHNR and CDR2 FQNEAQ (reference sequence). V gave up 5 bases and J gave up 6 bases, with 13 bases separating them.

This clonotype was observed a few times. The chain uses TRBV5-1 and TRBJ2-7, with D possibly called TRBD1 or TRBD2 (5 bases each). Germline CDR1 and CDR2: SGHRS and YFSETQ. Trimming took off 10 bases at V and 2 bases at J, with 13 bases between the two ends. The CDR3 consists of 12 residues. CDR3 residues: CAGPGRTYEQYF. In DNA form, the CDR3 reads TGCGCCGGACCGGGACGGACCTACGAGCAGTACTTC.

This clonotype was counted ten times or more. This chain joins TRBV7-9 and TRBJ2-1; D gene ambiguous. V was pared by 3 bases and J by 10 bases, with 10 bases between. Germline loops: CDR1 SEHNR, CDR2 FQNEAQ (reference sequence). This CDR3 contains 12 residues. CDR3 bases: TGTGCCAGCAGCTTTGGAGTTAGCGAGCAGTTCTTC. It encodes CASSFGVSEQFF.

The gene calls are TRBV28 and TRBJ2-6, with no clear D. V gave up 4 bases and J gave up 2 bases, with 9 bases separating them. CDR1 is MDHEN and CDR2 is SYDVKM in the germline V gene. This CDR3 is built from 15 residues. The CDR3, as DNA: TGTGCCAGCAGTTACCGTCTTCCTGGGGCCAACGTCCTGACTTTC. Translation gives CASSYRLPGANVLTF.

In this sample, this clonotype turned up many times. This chain connects TRBV7-3 to TRBJ2-1; D is ambiguous. Germline V gives CDR1 SGHTA, CDR2 FQGTGA. This CDR3 contains 14 residues. V lost 5 bases and J 2 bases, leaving 10 bases between the germline ends. CDR3 bases: TGTGCCAGCAGCCCGGCTGGGGCCTACAATGAGCAGTTCTTC. Amino acid sequence: CASSPAGAYNEQFF.

This clonotype was recorded at least ten times. The gene calls are TRBV3-1 and TRBJ2-5, with 7 bases matching TRBD2. V shed 1 base, J shed 0 bases, and the junction held 14 bases outside the gene matches. CDR1 LGHDT and CDR2 YNNKEL come from the germline V gene (reference sequence). The CDR3 loop spans 19 amino acids. CDR3 in DNA: TGTGCCAGCAGCCAAGGGTGGCGGGAGTTTTCCCTGTACCAAGAGACCCAGTACTTC. This codes for CASSQGWREFSLYQETQYF.

This clonotype has just one count. The gene calls are TRBV5-6 and TRBJ2-5; 12 bases fit TRBD2. V was clipped by 0 bases and J by 3 bases; unmatched bases: 3. Germline CDR1 SGHDT, CDR2 YYEEEE. The CDR3 has 16 residues. This chain's CDR3 is CASSLEASGREETQYF. The CDR3, as DNA: TGTGCCAGCAGCTTGGAGGCTAGCGGGAGGGAAGAGACCCAGTACTTC.

CDR3 DNA: TGTGCCAGTAGTATAGGTACGGCGGTAACTGAAGCTTTCTTT. Translating it yields CASSIGTAVTEAFF. This chain joins TRBV19 and TRBJ1-1; no reliable D call. The CDR3 loop spans 14 amino acids. Germline values: CDR1 LNHDA, CDR2 SQIVND (reference sequence). V was trimmed by 1 base and J by 5 bases, leaving 11 bases between them.

This clonotype has at least ten counts. The chain links TRBV6-1 to TRBJ1-1; 8 bases are a match to TRBD1. Germline-derived CDR1 and CDR2 are MNHNS and SASEGT. CDR3 length: 18 residues. V was clipped by 3 bases and J by 1 base; unmatched bases: 13. CDR3 protein: CASSDWPPTGGRNTEAFF. CDR3 in DNA: TGTGCCAGCAGTGATTGGCCCCCAACAGGGGGACGGAACACTGAAGCTTTCTTT.

This clonotype has just a few counts. The V gene is TRBV19, the J gene TRBJ2-2; D is perhaps TRBD1 (6 bases). Germline loops: CDR1 LNHDA, CDR2 SQIVND (reference sequence). The germline V and J ends were trimmed by 5 bases and 0 bases, with 16 bases remaining between them. This CDR3 has 17 residues. The CDR3, as DNA: TGTGCCAGTAGTGCCTCACCACAGGGCGCGAACACCGGGGAGCTGTTTTTT. Protein: CASSASPQGANTGELFF.

V gene TRBV6-2 or TRBV6-3 combines with J gene TRBJ2-7, with D hard to call. Germline V gives CDR1 MNHEY, CDR2 SVGEGT. The CDR3 is 12 amino acids. Trimming removed 9 bases at V and 1 base at J, with 10 bases between. The CDR3 region is CASRNPSYEQYF. The DNA of the CDR3 is TGTGCCAGTAGGAATCCTTCCTACGAGCAGTACTTC.

In this sample, this clonotype turned up many times. The chain joins TRBV5-1 to TRBJ2-2; no clear D. This CDR3 region has 14 residues. Germline V gives CDR1 SGHRS, CDR2 YFSETQ. The V end lost 0 bases, the J end lost 3 bases, and 6 bases lay between the germline ends. CDR3 in DNA: TGCGCCAGCAGCTTGGGGCTGGACACCGGGGAGCTGTTTTTT. Translation gives CASSLGLDTGELFF.

The table lists this clonotype with many counts. The chain has TRBV20-1 and TRBJ1-1; D remains unclear. Germline lookup yields CDR1 DFQATT and CDR2 SNEGSKA (reference sequence). This CDR3 spans 13 amino acids. The V end was cut by 6 bases, the J end by 3 bases, with 14 bases between. The DNA for the CDR3 is TGCAGTGCACCTACAAACGGAGACACTGAAGCTTTCTTT. Residues: CSAPTNGDTEAFF.

This chain uses TRBV24-1 with TRBJ1-1; 7 positions agree with TRBD1. The CDR3 extends over 15 amino acids. Germline assignment: CDR1 KGHDR and CDR2 SFDVKD. Germline trimming cut 2 bases from V and 2 bases from J; bases unmatched to any gene: 4. Here the CDR3 reads CATSDSGTVNTEAFF. The CDR3 DNA is TGTGCCACCAGTGATTCCGGGACAGTAAACACTGAAGCTTTCTTT.

The chain uses TRBV27 and TRBJ1-4; TRBD1 agrees at 7 bases. CDR3 length: 14 residues. V lost 4 bases to trimming and J lost 7 bases; unmatched junction nucleotides: 6. CDR1 is MNHEY and CDR2 is SMNVEV in the germline V gene (reference sequence). CDR3 protein: CASSYRGGSEKLFF. Here the CDR3 DNA reads TGTGCCAGCAGTTACAGGGGAGGTAGTGAAAAACTGTTTTTT.

In its sample, this clonotype was seen many times. V is TRBV6-2 or TRBV6-3 and J is TRBJ2-1, with D tentatively TRBD1 or TRBD2 (5 bases each). The CDR3 runs 15 residues. The germline gives CDR1 MNHEY, CDR2 SVGEGT. V gave up 2 bases and J gave up 5 bases, with 13 bases separating them. The DNA for the CDR3 is TGTGCCAGCAGTTACGCCAGGGACGCTCACAATGAGCAGTTCTTC. This encodes CASSYARDAHNEQFF.

This clonotype was seen only a few times. The genes are TRBV18 and TRBJ2-1; 10 nucleotides line up with TRBD2. Germline V gene sequence: CDR1 KGHSH, CDR2 LQKENI. This CDR3 is 15 amino acids long. J was trimmed by 8 bases and V by 3 bases; bases with no gene match: 7. Written as DNA, the CDR3 is TGTGCCAGCTCACCCCCGGTGACTAGCGGGTATGAGCAGTTCTTC. Protein: CASSPPVTSGYEQFF.

This clonotype was seen ten or more times. The chain is built from TRBV30 and TRBJ2-1; 9 nucleotides agree with TRBD2. The CDR3 has 14 residues. The J segment lost 9 bases and the V segment lost 5 bases, leaving 11 bases of the junction unmatched. Per the germline V gene, CDR1 is GTSNPN and CDR2 is SVGIG (reference sequence). The CDR3 sequence is CAWEGLAGSSEQFF. The CDR3, as DNA: TGTGCCTGGGAAGGGCTAGCGGGATCCAGTGAGCAGTTCTTC.

This clonotype came up many times. The rearrangement joins TRBV7-8 to TRBJ2-1; 8 nucleotides agree with TRBD2. The CDR3 is 16 residues long. CDR1 and CDR2 (germline): SGHVS, FQNEAQ. The trim removed 0 bases at V and 4 bases at J, leaving 5 bases unmatched. CDR3 region: CASSLAPGGPYNEQFF. The DNA for the CDR3 is TGTGCCAGCAGCTTAGCCCCGGGAGGGCCGTACAATGAGCAGTTCTTC.

This clonotype was counted ten times or more. The J gene is TRBJ1-5, the V gene TRBV2; 8 bases align to TRBD1. V lost 4 bases to trimming and J lost 3 bases; unmatched junction nucleotides: 2. Germline values: CDR1 SNHLY, CDR2 FYNNEI. This CDR3 is built from 14 residues. CDR3 residues: CASSGTGYNQPQHF. DNA for the CDR3: TGTGCCAGCAGTGGGACAGGGTACAATCAGCCCCAGCATTTT.

This clonotype was counted many times. The chain links TRBV11-3 to TRBJ2-7; 12 bases match TRBD2. V was pared by 1 base and J by 4 bases, with 14 bases of the junction left unmatched. CDR3 size: 19 residues. Germline V CDR1 and CDR2: SGHNT, YENEEA. The CDR3 spells CASSLVSRTSGAVRYEQYF. Written as DNA, the CDR3 is TGTGCCAGCAGCTTAGTGTCTCGGACTAGCGGGGCCGTGCGGTACGAGCAGTACTTC.

The chain is built from TRBV6-6 and TRBJ1-1, with D hard to call. In germline, CDR1 is MNHNY, CDR2 SVGAGI (reference sequence). V lost 2 bases and J lost 8, with 9 bases in between. CDR3 size: 12 residues. The chain's CDR3 is CASSYRGLEAFF. The CDR3 coding sequence is TGTGCCAGCAGTTACAGAGGACTAGAAGCTTTCTTT.

This clonotype was recorded many times. The rearrangement uses TRBV27 and TRBJ2-7, with 9 bases identical to TRBD2. Germline CDR1 reads MNHEY; CDR2 reads SMNVEV (reference sequence). This CDR3 comprises 19 residues. The junction had 14 bases not matched to a gene; V was cut back by 2 bases and J by 0 bases. The CDR3 DNA reads as TGTGCCAGCAGTTTAGCCGGGACTAGCCGATTTCTTCTCTCCTACGAGCAGTACTTC. Translating it yields CASSLAGTSRFLLSYEQYF.

This clonotype has a handful of counts. The chain is built from TRBV12-3 or TRBV12-4 and TRBJ1-3; D gene unclear. The CDR3 loop spans 16 amino acids. The germline V and J ends were trimmed by 6 bases and 0 bases, with 15 bases remaining between them. CDR3 protein: CASSPLGGASGNTIYF. CDR3 sequence (DNA): TGTGCCAGCAGCCCCCTGGGCGGCGCCTCTGGAAACACCATATATTTT.